This T cell receptor beta chain came from a study of regulatory T cells in long-lasting Graves disease. To make TCR beta libraries, researchers used iRepertoire HTBI primers and Arm-PCR of CDR3 regions. MiXCR, run by TCRdb on the multiplex PCR reads, gives a single entry per CDR3 protein. The sample contains roughly 450,000 distinct CDR3 sequences, less than 25% of which appear only once. Study-wide results and limits: TCR diversity was lower in persistent than newly diagnosed Graves' disease. Investigators studied peripheral blood only, not thyroid tissue. The number of shared public clonotypes was higher in persistent patients (around 2,700) than new patients (just over 950). Persistent cases favored TRBV28, TRBJ1-2 and TRBJ2-5.

This clonotype appeared a few times. The antigen is not known. Germline loops: CDR1 SGHRS, CDR2 YFSETQ. The CDR3 runs to 16 residues. V was shortened by 4 bases and J by 2 bases, with 15 bases between the two germline ends. Described time point: persistent/refractory GD, antithyroid drugs over 5 years with positive TRAb. Extracted RNA from PBMCs served as the source of the TCR library. The specimen comprised peripheral blood mononuclear cells (PBMCs), sampled when the disease was refractory, from a patient treated with antithyroid drugs. This chain links TRBV5-1 with TRBJ2-2, with D perhaps matching TRBD2 (6 bases). This clonotype originated in a female donor with Graves disease. CDR3 loop: CASSPSAGPNTGELFF. DNA for the CDR3: TGCGCCAGCAGCCCATCCGCGGGACCCAACACCGGGGAGCTGTTTTTT.